This is a list of T cell receptor beta chains from one sample in a study of OX40 agonist ivuxolimab in advanced cancers. Repertoires were generated with immunoSEQ multiplex PCR, while TCRdb's copy carries only in-frame clones and drops some. The table shows about 47,000 clones, with about 86% occurring only once. The sample consisted of CD4+ or CD8+ T cells sorted from blood, taken in a trial of the OX40 agonist ivuxolimab. All receptors derive from an adult with an advanced solid tumor such as melanoma, head and neck, liver or kidney cancer. Both conserved end residues are part of each CDR3. The order of the fields is clone size, J gene, D gene, V gene, CDR3 DNA, CDR3 protein. D genes are given only for firm matches. The listing skips clone size in some rows; elsewhere it reads once, few, many or a size class.

NA	TRBJ1-4	NA	TRBV10-3	TGTGCCATCAGTGGGGACCGCAGGGAAGACGCTAATGAAAAACTGTTTTTT	CAISGDRREDANEKLFF
NA	TRBJ1-2	TRBD1	TRBV7-9	TGTGCCAGCACCCCTGACAGGGCCATCTATGGCTACACCTTC	CASTPDRAIYGYTF
NA	TRBJ2-4	NA	TRBV6-5	TGTGCCAGCAGTTACTCCCTGCTAAGGGGCATTCAGTACTTC	CASSYSLLRGIQYF
once	TRBJ2-1	NA	TRBV19	TGTGCCAGTAGTATACGGCTGGGGCGGTACAATGAGCAGTTCTTC	CASSIRLGRYNEQFF
NA	TRBJ2-5	NA	TRBV5-1	TGCGCCAGCAGCTTGGCCGATCGAGGGCTCCAAGAGACCCAGTACTTC	CASSLADRGLQETQYF
NA	TRBJ2-3	TRBD1	TRBV7-9	TGTGCCAGCAGAGAGACAGGGGATACGCAGTATTTT	CASRETGDTQYF
NA	TRBJ2-2	NA	TRBV29-1	TGCAGCGTTATGTCAGGGAACACCGGGGAGCTGTTTTTT	CSVMSGNTGELFF
NA	TRBJ2-7	TRBD1	TRBV11-2	TGTGCCAGCAGCTTAGATCAACAGGGGGCGAACGAGCAGTACTTC	CASSLDQQGANEQYF
NA	TRBJ2-1	NA	TRBV18	TGTGCCAGCTCAGTTCAGGGAGGAACCTACAATGAGCAGTTCTTC	CASSVQGGTYNEQFF
NA	TRBJ1-2	TRBD1	TRBV28	TGTGCCAGCACCCATGACAGGGGGCGCGGTGGCTACACCTTC	CASTHDRGRGGYTF
NA	TRBJ2-7	NA	TRBV10-3	TGTGCCATCAGTGAGAGGTACGAGCAGTACTTC	CAISERYEQYF
NA	TRBJ2-2	NA	TRBV18	TGTGCCAGCTCACCAGAACTAACAGGGTGGTCCGGGGAGCTGTTTTTT	CASSPELTGWSGELFF
NA	TRBJ1-3	NA	TRBV5-1	TGCGCCAGCAGCGGCGGGGAGGCGGGAAACACCATATATTTT	CASSGGEAGNTIYF
NA	TRBJ1-2	NA	TRBV6-4	TGTGCCAGCAGTGAAACAGGGATCGGCGGCTACACCTTC	CASSETGIGGYTF
NA	TRBJ2-1	TRBD2	TRBV7-3	TGTGCCAGCAGCTTAGGTACTAGCGGGAGTGATGAGCAGTTCTTC	CASSLGTSGSDEQFF
NA	TRBJ1-3	NA	TRBV19	TGTGCCAGTAGTATTAAAGGGGCGAGCTCTGGAAACACCATATATTTT	CASSIKGASSGNTIYF
NA	TRBJ2-7	TRBD1	TRBV6-1	TGTGCCAGCAGTGAGACAGGGTCAGGGTACGAGCAGTACTTC	CASSETGSGYEQYF
NA	TRBJ2-5	TRBD2	TRBV4-2	TGTGCCAGCAGCCAAGGGACTAGCGGGAGAGAGACCCAGTACTTC	CASSQGTSGRETQYF
NA	TRBJ2-3	TRBD2	TRBV7-9	TGTGCCAGCAGCTTAGCGCTTGGCACTAGCGGGAGGGATACGCAGTATTTT	CASSLALGTSGRDTQYF
NA	TRBJ2-5	NA	TRBV7-3	TGTGCCAGCAGCTTAACGATAGGTTCGGAGACCCAGTACTTC	CASSLTIGSETQYF
NA	TRBJ2-1	NA	TRBV19	TGTGCCAGTAGTACCGGAACAGTATTAGGCAATGAGCAGTTCTTC	CASSTGTVLGNEQFF
NA	TRBJ1-1	TRBD1	TRBV4-1	TGCGCCAGCAGCCGGCAACAGGGGGCAAACACTGAGGCTTTCTTT	CASSRQQGANTEAFF
once	TRBJ2-3	NA	TRBV10-1	TGCGCCAGCAGTCTGGGCCATACGCAGTATTTT	CASSLGHTQYF
NA	TRBJ2-5	NA	TRBV9	TGTGCCAGCAGCGTACAGGTGGCTAACCAAGAGACCCAGTACTTC	CASSVQVANQETQYF
NA	TRBJ1-5	NA	TRBV28	TGTGCCAGCAGTTTAGACCGCAATCAGCCCCAGCATTTT	CASSLDRNQPQHF
NA	TRBJ1-4	NA	TRBV15	TGTGCCACCAGCAGGCCCGCCGGCCCAAGTCAAGAAAAACTGTTTTTT	CATSRPAGPSQEKLFF
few	TRBJ2-7	TRBD2	TRBV4-1	TGCGCCAGCAGCCAACTAGCGGGAGCCCCCTACGAGCAGTACTTC	CASSQLAGAPYEQYF
NA	TRBJ2-7	TRBD2	TRBV5-4	TGTGCCAGCAGCTTCTTCCAGCGGGGGGACTACGAGCAGTACTTC	CASSFFQRGDYEQYF
NA	TRBJ2-1	NA	TRBV4-2	TGTGCCAGCAGCCAAGATGGCCCGTTGGGTTATGAGCAGTTCTTC	CASSQDGPLGYEQFF
once	TRBJ2-5	TRBD1	TRBV5-1	TGCGCCAGCAGCCTAGGGACAGACCAAGAGACCCAGTACTTC	CASSLGTDQETQYF
NA	TRBJ2-4	NA	TRBV5-1	TGCGCCAGCAGCTTAGGGTTGGCCAAAAACATTCAGTACTTC	CASSLGLAKNIQYF
few	TRBJ2-6	TRBD1	TRBV19	TGTGCCAGTGGGACAGGGGTGGGGGCCAACGTCCTGACTTTC	CASGTGVGANVLTF
NA	TRBJ2-3	NA	TRBV7-9	TGTGCCAGCAGCTTATACAGGACACCCTCAGATACGCAGTATTTT	CASSLYRTPSDTQYF
NA	TRBJ1-1	NA	TRBV5-8	TGTGCCAGCAGCTTAACACGACACCGGTCTTTCTTT	CASSLTRHRSFF
NA	TRBJ2-4	TRBD1	TRBV19	TGTGCCAGTAGTCTCCTGACCGGACAGGGGAAAAACATTCAGTACTTC	CASSLLTGQGKNIQYF
NA	TRBJ2-1	NA	TRBV11-2	TGTGCCAGCGGTACCCGACTAGATGTCTATGAGCAGTTCTTC	CASGTRLDVYEQFF
NA	TRBJ2-5	NA	TRBV19	TGTGCCAGTAGTATTCGTCACGGACGGCAAGAGACCCAGTACTTC	CASSIRHGRQETQYF
NA	TRBJ2-7	NA	TRBV7-9	TGTGCCAGCGGTGGATGGGCCCCGGTCTCCTACGAGCAGTACTTC	CASGGWAPVSYEQYF
NA	TRBJ2-7	TRBD2	TRBV29-1	TGCAGCGCCGCCGGGACTAGAGTCCCTTACGAGCAGTACTTC	CSAAGTRVPYEQYF
NA	TRBJ1-1	TRBD1	TRBV5-1	TGCGCCAGCAGCTACGGACAGGGGGGGAACACTGAAGCTTTCTTT	CASSYGQGGNTEAFF
NA	TRBJ2-4	NA	TRBV28	TGTGCCAGCAGCCAGTGGGGGACCAAAAACATTCAGTACTTC	CASSQWGTKNIQYF
NA	TRBJ1-5	NA	TRBV5-8	TGTGCCAGCAGCTCGGACCTTAGCAATCAGCCCCAGCATTTT	CASSSDLSNQPQHF
NA	TRBJ2-5	NA	TRBV7-4	TGTGCCAGCAGCATACGGGACTCCCCGGAGACCCAGTACTTC	CASSIRDSPETQYF
NA	TRBJ2-7	NA	TRBV5-1	TGCGCCAGCAGCTTGGATAGGGGTTACGAGCAGTACTTC	CASSLDRGYEQYF
NA	TRBJ1-4	TRBD1	TRBV4-1	TGCGCCAGCAGCCAAGTCGGGACAGCCCCAGAAAAACTGTTTTTT	CASSQVGTAPEKLFF
NA	TRBJ2-1	TRBD2	TRBV5-6	TGTGCCAGCACCCAACTAGCGGGGGGGCGGGATGAGCAGTTCTTC	CASTQLAGGRDEQFF
NA	TRBJ2-7	NA	TRBV7-2	TGTGCCAGCAGCTTAGCGGCTAGCTATCACTCCTACGAGCAGTACTTC	CASSLAASYHSYEQYF
NA	TRBJ2-5	TRBD2	TRBV6-4	TGTGCCAGCAGTGTACTAGCGGGGGAATCGGAGACCCAGTACTTC	CASSVLAGESETQYF
NA	TRBJ2-3	TRBD2	TRBV19	TGTGCCAGTTGGACTAGCGGGAGGGCACTCGGCACAGATACGCAGTATTTT	CASWTSGRALGTDTQYF
NA	TRBJ2-5	NA	TRBV7-3	TGTGCCAGCAGCTTAGCGAAGACCCAGTACTTC	CASSLAKTQYF
NA	TRBJ1-4	NA	TRBV2	TGTGCCAGCAGTGAAGCGCTAGGACAGGAAAAACTGTTTTTT	CASSEALGQEKLFF
NA	TRBJ1-4	NA	TRBV5-8	TGTGCCAGCAGCGGAGGACAAGCAACTAATGAAAAACTGTTTTTT	CASSGGQATNEKLFF
NA	TRBJ2-1	TRBD2	TRBV4-2	TGTGCCAGCAGCCCCGGGGCTAGCGGGGGAACGTACAATGAGCAGTTCTTC	CASSPGASGGTYNEQFF
few	TRBJ1-1	NA	TRBV2	TGTGCCAGCAGGGTAAGACAGGACACTGAAGCTTTCTTT	CASRVRQDTEAFF
NA	TRBJ2-1	NA	TRBV7-3	TGTGCCAGCAGCTTAACTGGGCTAGCGAGTTACAATGAGCAGTTCTTC	CASSLTGLASYNEQFF